This T cell receptor (beta chain) was identified in a study of blood T cell repertoires in COVID-19. Study in general: Some COVID-19 samples were acute and others convalescent; all came from the United States, Italy and Spain.

The method was immunoSEQ multiplex PCR; TCRdb's version includes in-frame clones alone and lacks a portion of them. The sample shows approximately 68,000 clones, roughly 84% of them seen only once. CDR3 length: 18 amino acids. The V and J ends lost 6 bases and 4 bases, in that order; junction bases with no gene match: 19. The germline V gene encodes CDR1 KGHSH and CDR2 LQKENI. This chain connects TRBV18 to TRBJ2-7; 9 bases agree with TRBD1. The clonotype comes from a woman aged 60-75 years with acute or convalescent COVID-19. Sequences were obtained from peripheral blood. CDR3 DNA sequence: TGTGCCAGCTCTCCCCCCGGGAGCACGGGACAGGGACCTTACGAGCAGTACTTC. Protein: CASSPPGSTGQGPYEQYF.